Below, 32 T cell receptor beta chains from the same sample are listed, as sequenced in a study of regulatory T cells in long-lasting Graves disease. Library construction for TCR beta used iRepertoire HTBI primers and Arm-PCR of CDR3 regions. TCRdb redid the calling of the multiplex PCR reads with MiXCR, one entry per CDR3 protein. The sample consists of 350,000 to 450,000 distinct CDR3 sequences, 12% of them appearing once. The time point: newly diagnosed GD, antithyroid drugs for less than 3 months. From PBMCs, RNA was extracted and then used to make the TCR library. This sample also appeared in a second study, on T cells in Graves' hyperthyroidism and ophthalmopathy.

Here the sequenced sample was peripheral blood mononuclear cells (PBMCs), taken at new diagnosis, from a patient treated with antithyroid drugs. These receptors were taken from a woman aged 18-29 years with Graves disease.

The CDR3 spells CASSPRGGGIYEQYF. The CDR3 DNA follows: TGTGCCAGCAGTCCCCGAGGTGGCGGGATCTACGAGCAGTACTTC. The genes are TRBV27 and TRBJ2-7, with D possibly being TRBD2 (6 bases). This CDR3 contains 15 residues. The V gene lost 5 bases and the J gene lost 3 bases, with 17 bases spanning the gap. Looked up from germline, CDR1 is MNHEY and CDR2 is SMNVEV (reference sequence).

This clonotype was detected many times. The chain links TRBV12-3 or TRBV12-4 to TRBJ2-5; 8 bases are a match to TRBD1. The V segment lost 6 bases and the J segment 5 bases; nucleotides outside the gene matches: 5. The CDR3 sequence is 13 residues long. The CDR3 sequence: CASRPRTGETQYF. CDR3 DNA: TGTGCCAGCAGACCCAGGACAGGGGAGACCCAGTACTTC.

At least ten counts were recorded for this clonotype. This chain connects TRBV29-1 to TRBJ1-2; D remains unclear. This CDR3 is 12 amino acids long. The germline V gene has CDR1 SQVTM and CDR2 ANQGSEA. The V end lost 3 bases, the J end lost 5 bases, and 10 bases lay between the germline ends. The CDR3 loop reads CSVDRELYGYTF. The CDR3 DNA is TGCAGCGTTGACCGGGAGCTATATGGCTACACCTTC.

This clonotype was counted many times. The chain combines TRBV7-2 with TRBJ1-4; TRBD1 is a possible D gene (5 bases). The CDR3 runs 13 residues. Germline CDR1 is SGHTA and CDR2 is FQGNSA. V gave up 8 bases and J gave up 7 bases, with 14 bases separating them. The CDR3 spells CASRGKEGEKLFF. CDR3 in DNA: TGTGCCAGCCGGGGGAAGGAGGGTGAAAAACTGTTTTTT.

This clonotype was observed many times. The CDR3 sequence is CASSFSNGGPPGGYTF. The CDR3 region has the DNA TGTGCCAGCAGCTTCTCTAATGGAGGACCACCAGGGGGCTACACCTTC. The rearrangement uses TRBV12-3 or TRBV12-4 and TRBJ1-2; a weak D match, TRBD1 (5 bases). Between the trimmed V and J ends, which lost 6 bases and 8 bases, there was a span of 25 bases. The CDR3 runs 16 residues.

There are many counts of this clonotype. The chain links TRBV12-3 or TRBV12-4 to TRBJ2-1; D perhaps matches TRBD1 (6 bases). The CDR3 runs 13 residues. V gave up 8 bases and J gave up 4 bases, with 12 bases separating them. CDR3 DNA: TGTGCCAGCGGCGATCAGGGGTACAATGAGCAGTTCTTC. Translation gives CASGDQGYNEQFF.

The chain recombines TRBV7-9 with TRBJ2-7, with 9 nucleotides matching TRBD1. The V segment lost 2 bases and the J segment 3 bases; nucleotides outside the gene matches: 5. The germline V gene has CDR1 SEHNR and CDR2 FQNEAQ (reference sequence). This CDR3 comprises 15 residues. The CDR3 DNA follows: TGTGCCAGCAGCTTAAAAGGGGACAGGGACTACGAGCAGTACTTC. This encodes CASSLKGDRDYEQYF.

This clonotype was seen more than once but under ten times. This sequence joins TRBV20-1 and TRBJ2-2; TRBD2 might be the D (5 bases). V was shortened by 5 bases and J by 0 bases, with 10 bases between the two germline ends. The length of the CDR3 is 14 residues. CDR1 and CDR2 from the germline V gene are DFQATT and SNEGSKA (reference sequence). CDR3 region: CSASWTSNTGELFF. For the CDR3, the DNA is TGCAGTGCTTCGTGGACTTCGAACACCGGGGAGCTGTTTTTT.

In this sample, this clonotype turned up many times. The chain recombines TRBV15 with TRBJ1-3, with D maybe TRBD1 (5 bases). The V gene lost 2 bases and the J gene lost 0 bases, with 14 bases spanning the gap. CDR1 and CDR2 from the germline V gene are LNHNV and YYDKDF (reference sequence). This CDR3 has 17 residues. The CDR3 sequence is CATSRRGRTYSGNTIYF. The CDR3 nucleotides read TGTGCCACCAGCAGACGGGGCAGAACCTACTCTGGAAACACCATATATTTT.

As regards this clonotype: Since no conserved phenylalanine or tryptophan closes the CDR3, a read error is the likely cause. CDR3 sequence: CASSWTGSSYNEQFS. CDR3 sequence (DNA): TGTGCCAGCAGTTGGACAGGAAGCTCCTACAATGAGCAGTTCTCC. The chain links TRBV28 to TRBJ2-1, with TRBD1 matching 7 bases. Unmatched junction bases numbered 3, after V lost 4 bases and J lost 0 bases. Germline V gene sequence: CDR1 MDHEN, CDR2 SYDVKM. This CDR3 comprises 15 residues.

The chain joins TRBV6-1 to TRBJ2-1, with 7 bases aligning to TRBD2. CDR1 is MNHNS and CDR2 is SASEGT in the germline V gene. The CDR3 has 13 residues. V dropped 6 bases and J dropped 7; count of bases not matched to a gene: 6. The CDR3, as DNA: TGTGCCAGCAGATATAGCGGGCGGAATGAGCAGTTCTTC. Protein sequence: CASRYSGRNEQFF.

In the case of this clonotype: This sequence may be a read error, since a much larger clone differs from it by one base. The rearrangement joins TRBV6-5 to TRBJ2-7, with D tentatively TRBD2 (7 bases). Germline CDR1 MNHEY, CDR2 SVGAGI. V was trimmed by 0 bases and J by 2 bases, leaving 14 bases between them. There are 16 residues in the CDR3. The chain's CDR3 is CASSYSGGALPYEQYV. CDR3 nucleotides: TGTGCCAGCAGTTACTCAGGGGGGGCTCTCCCCTACGAGCAGTACGTC.

The sample holds a few counts of this clonotype. The chain employs TRBV29-1 and TRBJ1-2; D might be TRBD1 (6 bases). The CDR3 runs 14 residues. Germline lookup yields CDR1 SQVTM and CDR2 ANQGSEA. V gave up 3 bases and J gave up 4 bases, with 15 bases separating them. The CDR3 region has the DNA TGCAGCGTTGATGCTACAGGAGGGGGCTATGGCTACACCTTC. It is translated as CSVDATGGGYGYTF. The whole variable domain, filled in from reference TRBV29-1 and TRBJ1-2, reads SAVISQKPSRDICQRGTSLTIQCQVDSQVTMMFWYRQQPGQSLTLIATANQGSEATYESGFVIDKFPISRPNLTFSTLTVSNMSPEDSSIYLCSVDATGGGYGYTFGSGTRLTVV.

There are many counts of this clonotype. V gene TRBV7-2 combines with J gene TRBJ1-2, with D hard to call. V lost 3 bases and J 2 bases, leaving 7 bases between the germline ends. CDR1 and CDR2 from the germline V gene are SGHTA and FQGNSA. The CDR3 spans 13 residues. CDR3 DNA: TGTGCCAGCAGCTTCACTGGAAACTATGGCTACACCTTC. Translation: CASSFTGNYGYTF.

Many counts were recorded for this clonotype. The chain is built from TRBV13 and TRBJ2-7, with 9 bases lining up with TRBD2. V dropped 0 bases and J dropped 3; count of bases not matched to a gene: 12. The CDR3 consists of 18 residues. In germline, CDR1 is PRHDT, CDR2 FYEKMQ (reference sequence). The CDR3 loop is CASSLGVALAGGVYEQYF. For the CDR3, the DNA is TGTGCCAGCAGCTTAGGCGTCGCACTAGCGGGCGGAGTCTACGAGCAGTACTTC.

This clonotype was seen a few times. It is unclear where the CDR3 begins or ends on the DNA, so no DNA is shown, and the CDR3 is as TCRdb lists it. The CDR3 sequence is CAWSVGQGILNEQLF. The V gene is TRBV30, the J gene TRBJ2-1; the tabulated D call, TRBD1, remains unverified against the DNA. Inclusive of both ends, the CDR3 amounts to 15 amino acids. Germline lookup yields CDR1 GTSNPN and CDR2 SVGIG (reference sequence).

This clonotype appeared many times. This chain connects TRBV6-1 to TRBJ2-7, with a possible D match to TRBD2 (6 bases). The CDR3 spans 15 residues. Trimming took 3 bases from V and 2 from J, leaving 14 bases between them. Germline CDR1 MNHNS, CDR2 SASEGT. This chain's CDR3 is CASSERGDGPYEQYV. CDR3 nucleotide sequence: TGTGCCAGCAGTGAGCGGGGAGATGGGCCCTACGAGCAGTACGTC.

This clonotype was counted at least ten times. Relative to the germline gene, one junction end is altered; a read error may explain this. The chain couples TRBV6-1 to TRBJ2-4, with TRBD1 matching 7 bases. The germline gives CDR1 MNHNS, CDR2 SASEGT. The CDR3 is 16 amino acids. Here the CDR3 reads CASITTGTDPKNIQYF. CDR3 in DNA: TGTGCCAGCATCACGACAGGGACAGACCCCAAGAACATTCAGTACTTC.

J is TRBJ2-1 and V is TRBV9, with 9 bases aligning to TRBD2. The J segment lost 4 bases and the V segment lost 0 bases, leaving 11 bases of the junction unmatched. Germline CDR1 SGDLS, CDR2 YYNGEE. The CDR3 length is 18 residues. Here the CDR3 DNA reads TGTGCCAGCAGCGTAGCTTCTGACACTAGCGGGCCTTACAATGAGCAGTTCTTC. It is translated as CASSVASDTSGPYNEQFF. The variable domain in full, with the rest retrieved from reference TRBV9 and TRBJ2-1, is DSGVTQTPKHLITATGQRVTLRCSPRSGDLSVYWYQQSLDQGLQFLIQYYNGEERAKGNILERFSAQQFPDLHSELNLSSLELGDSALYFCASSVASDTSGPYNEQFFGPGTRLTVL.

Written as DNA, the CDR3 is TGTGCCACCAGCAGTGATGTACTAGGGTTGGAATCCTACGAGCAGTACTTC. It translates to CATSSDVLGLESYEQYF. J is TRBJ2-7 and V is TRBV15, with D tentatively TRBD2 (5 bases). This CDR3 has 17 residues. The germline V gene encodes CDR1 LNHNV and CDR2 YYDKDF (reference sequence). The V end lost 3 bases, the J end lost 1 base, and 19 bases lay between the germline ends.

This clonotype was counted many times. The chain employs TRBV12-3 or TRBV12-4 and TRBJ1-6; D possibly corresponds to TRBD1 (5 bases). Trimming took off 5 bases at V and 9 bases at J, with 17 bases between the two ends. The CDR3 is made up of 15 amino acids. DNA for the CDR3: TGTGCCAGCAGTCCTGGACAAGGGTTGGCTTCACCCCTCCACTTT. It specifies CASSPGQGLASPLHF.

The sample holds many counts of this clonotype. V and J are TRBV28 and TRBJ1-4; a possible D gene is TRBD1 (6 bases). The CDR3 runs 14 residues. Germline CDR1 reads MDHEN; CDR2 reads SYDVKM. With 6 bases removed from V and 14 bases from J, the gap between germline ends came to 22 bases. The CDR3 DNA follows: TGTGCCAGCAGCGGACAGTTCCTCCCTACTCAGCTGTTTTTT. Protein sequence: CASSGQFLPTQLFF.

This sequence joins TRBV5-5 and TRBJ2-1; D not certain. Deletions cut 5 bases from V and 4 bases from J, with 13 bases between. The CDR3 is 14 amino acids. Per the germline V gene, CDR1 is SGHKS and CDR2 is YYEKEE (reference sequence). CDR3 sequence: CASSLSPGYNEQFF. The CDR3 DNA sequence: TGTGCCAGCAGTCTTTCCCCCGGGTACAATGAGCAGTTCTTC.

This clonotype was seen repeatedly, ten times or more. The chain combines TRBV2 with TRBJ2-1; 8 bases line up with TRBD1. The V segment lost 6 bases and the J segment 3 bases; nucleotides outside the gene matches: 10. The CDR3 totals 16 residues. Germline loops: CDR1 SNHLY, CDR2 FYNNEI. The CDR3 is CASRETGTGLYNEQFF. CDR3 DNA: TGTGCCAGCAGAGAAACCGGGACAGGTCTCTACAATGAGCAGTTCTTC.

This clonotype has just a few counts. The CDR3 spells CASSATVGQYF. As DNA, the CDR3 is TGTGCCAGCAGTGCTACCGTCGGGCAGTACTTC. This chain uses TRBV25-1 with TRBJ2-3; D not certain. The DNA end is more similar to TRBJ2-7, so the J call may be wrong. This CDR3 spans 11 amino acids. The V gene's germline CDR1 is MGHDK and CDR2 SYGVNS.

Worth noting for this clonotype: One junction end does not reproduce the germline sequence, and a read error may be involved. The rearrangement joins TRBV25-1 to TRBJ1-1; D not certain. CDR1 MGHDK and CDR2 SYGVNS come from the germline V gene. CDR3 length equals 9 residues. The CDR3 DNA reads TGTGCCAGCAGTGACGGGGAGCTCTTT. As protein: CASSDGELF.

This clonotype was recorded at least ten times. V usage is TRBV7-2 and J usage is TRBJ2-1; TRBD2 agrees at 13 bases. The CDR3 totals 19 residues. The V gene's germline CDR1 is SGHTA and CDR2 FQGNSA. With 5 bases clipped from V and 5 bases from J, the junction kept 15 bases outside the gene matches. The CDR3 sequence is CASSEHQPTSGGWNNEQFF. The DNA for the CDR3 is TGTGCCAGCAGCGAACATCAGCCGACTAGCGGGGGGTGGAACAATGAGCAGTTCTTC.

There are many counts of this clonotype. This chain links TRBV20-1 with TRBJ1-1, with D perhaps TRBD1 (5 bases). The V gene's germline CDR1 is DFQATT and CDR2 SNEGSKA (reference sequence). This CDR3 is built from 12 residues. Deletions cut 6 bases from V and 5 bases from J, with 13 bases between. CDR3 residues: CSAAGIGTEAFF. The CDR3 DNA follows: TGCAGTGCAGCAGGGATAGGGACTGAAGCTTTCTTT.

This clonotype has only a few counts. This chain joins TRBV7-6 and TRBJ2-5; 7 bases match TRBD2. J was trimmed by 4 bases and V by 6 bases; bases with no gene match: 17. The length of the CDR3 is 17 residues. Germline V gives CDR1 SGHVS, CDR2 FNYEAQ. The CDR3 DNA is TGTGCCAGCAGTAGACCGGGTCTCAAGGGAGGGAGAGAGACCCAGTACTTC. Amino acid sequence: CASSRPGLKGGRETQYF.

V is TRBV6-5 and J is TRBJ2-5; D is undetermined. The CDR3 has 14 amino acids. V was cut by 0 bases and J by 0 bases, with 5 bases left in between. CDR1 is MNHEY, CDR2 SVGAGI, per germline. The chain's CDR3 is CASSYSAHQETQYF. The CDR3 region has the DNA TGTGCCAGCAGTTACTCCGCCCACCAAGAGACCCAGTACTTC.

A few counts support this clonotype. A much larger clone sits a single nucleotide away, making a read error possible. This CDR3 is missing its conserved last phenylalanine or tryptophan, likely due to a read error. The J gene is TRBJ1-1, the V gene TRBV28; tentatively, D is TRBD1 (6 bases). The V gene's germline CDR1 is MDHEN and CDR2 SYDVKM. Between the trimmed V and J ends, which lost 5 bases and 6 bases, there was a span of 13 bases. The CDR3 totals 13 residues. CDR3 sequence reads: CASSDRGRSEAFL. The CDR3 coding sequence is TGTGCCAGCAGTGATCGGGGGCGGTCTGAAGCTTTCCTT.

This clonotype was seen only a few times. The V and J genes are TRBV6-2 or TRBV6-3 and TRBJ2-1, with 11 positions matching TRBD2. Germline V gene sequence: CDR1 MNHEY, CDR2 SVGEGT. The V and J ends lost 5 bases and 10 bases, in that order; junction bases with no gene match: 7. The CDR3 is made up of 14 amino acids. CDR3 region: CASSLGTSGLEQFF. DNA of the CDR3: TGTGCCAGCAGTCTAGGGACTAGCGGACTAGAGCAGTTCTTC.